A single sample gave rise to the 18 T cell receptor beta chains below, sequenced in a study of blood T cell repertoires in COVID-19. Sequenced by immunoSEQ multiplex PCR; TCRdb stores in-frame clones only, minus some. The table has 80,000 to 100,000 clones, about 87% seen once; the top ten hold about 4.2%. The sample comprised peripheral blood. The receptors shown here come from a human donor with COVID-19, enrolled during active disease. The donor label of this sample is uncertain.

The rearrangement links TRBV6-1 to TRBJ1-1; D not certain. CDR1 is MNHNS, CDR2 SASEGT, per germline. The CDR3 spans 15 residues. Trimming removed 2 bases at V and 0 bases at J, with 10 bases between. CDR3 residues: CASSESSVMNTEAFF. CDR3 DNA sequence: TGTGCCAGCAGTGAATCCAGCGTCATGAACACTGAAGCTTTCTTT.

The chain is built from TRBV5-1 and TRBJ1-4; perhaps TRBD1 as D (5 bases). Germline V CDR1 and CDR2: SGHRS, YFSETQ. V gave up 1 base and J gave up 7 bases, with 14 bases separating them. There are 15 residues in the CDR3. Here the CDR3 DNA reads TGCGCCAGCAGCTTGCTGGGGACTGCGCCTGAAAAACTGTTTTTT. As protein: CASSLLGTAPEKLFF.

This sequence joins TRBV7-8 and TRBJ1-1; the D is unclear. Trimming removed 5 bases at V and 4 bases at J, with 26 bases between. The CDR3 spans 18 residues. The germline gives CDR1 SGHVS, CDR2 FQNEAQ. For the CDR3, the DNA is TGTGCCAGCAGCGCCCGGCGAGGGTTCAGATCCCTTGGCACTGAAGCTTTCTTT. Protein product: CASSARRGFRSLGTEAFF.

The V and J genes are TRBV7-9 and TRBJ1-6, with 8 bases lining up with TRBD1. The CDR3 runs to 15 residues. From germline, CDR1 is SEHNR and CDR2 FQNEAQ (reference sequence). Trimming took 4 bases from V and 5 from J; bases not matched to a gene: 4. This CDR3 is CASSSRQGNNSPLHF. CDR3 bases: TGTGCCAGCAGCTCCCGACAGGGGAATAATTCACCCCTCCACTTT.

The V call is TRBV7-3, the J call TRBJ2-1; TRBD2 matches 8 bases. Germline V gene sequence: CDR1 SGHTA, CDR2 FQGTGA. The CDR3 is 15 residues long. The V segment lost 5 bases and the J segment 4 bases; nucleotides outside the gene matches: 7. The CDR3 region has the DNA TGTGCCAGCAGCACACACGGGAGGGGGTACAATGAGCAGTTCTTC. Translated, it gives CASSTHGRGYNEQFF.

This clone was counted a few times. The V call is TRBV29-1, the J call TRBJ2-7; 11 bases are shared with TRBD1. With V trimmed by 7 bases and J by 5 bases, 10 bases remained unmatched. CDR1 and CDR2 from the germline V gene are SQVTM and ANQGSEA. CDR3 length equals 14 residues. The CDR3 DNA reads as TGCAGCGCCACACCCCGGACAGGGGGCCACGAGCAGTACTTC. Translated, it gives CSATPRTGGHEQYF.

This chain uses TRBV12-5 with TRBJ2-5, with 8 bases aligning to TRBD1. With V trimmed by 1 base and J by 4 bases, 11 bases remained unmatched. Germline V gene data show CDR1 as LGHNT and CDR2 as FRNRAP. This CDR3 has 17 residues. The CDR3 DNA follows: TGTGCTAGTGGTTTGGGAGCGACAGGGGAGAGCAGAGAGACCCAGTACTTC. Translated: CASGLGATGESRETQYF.

The V call is TRBV3-1 (or the pseudogene TRBV3-2), the J call TRBJ1-4; D is unresolved. Germline V CDR1 and CDR2: LGHDT, YNNKEL (reference sequence). V was pared by 4 bases and J by 1 base, with 7 bases between. The length of the CDR3 is 14 residues. The CDR3: CASSPGLTNEKLFF. The CDR3 DNA reads as TGTGCCAGCAGCCCTGGGCTAACTAATGAAAAACTGTTTTTT.

The chain is built from TRBV27 and TRBJ2-5; a possible D gene is TRBD1 (5 bases). Germline CDR1 MNHEY, CDR2 SMNVEV (reference sequence). Deletions cut 3 bases from V and 1 base from J, with 9 bases between. This CDR3 is 14 amino acids long. The CDR3 protein is CASSFVGPQETQYF. CDR3 DNA: TGTGCCAGCAGTTTTGTGGGGCCCCAAGAGACCCAGTACTTC.

V is TRBV5-1 and J is TRBJ1-1; 7 bases align to TRBD1. Germline CDR1 and CDR2: SGHRS and YFSETQ. This CDR3 is 17 amino acids long. With 4 bases clipped from V and 4 bases from J, the junction kept 16 bases outside the gene matches. The CDR3: CASSIQQRQGSGTEAFF. The CDR3 nucleotides are TGCGCCAGCAGCATCCAACAGCGACAGGGATCAGGCACTGAAGCTTTCTTT. The whole variable domain, filled in from reference TRBV5-1 and TRBJ1-1, reads KAGVTQTPRYLIKTRGQQVTLSCSPISGHRSVSWYQQTPGQGLQFLFEYFSETQRNKGNFPGRFSGRQFSNSRSEMNVSTLELGDSALYLCASSIQQRQGSGTEAFFGQGTRLTVV.

This chain joins TRBV12-5 and TRBJ2-1; tentatively, D is TRBD1 (6 bases). The V gene's germline CDR1 is LGHNT and CDR2 FRNRAP. This CDR3 has 16 amino acids. V lost 7 bases and J lost 3, with 19 bases in between. Here the CDR3 DNA reads TGTGCTAGTGATCAAAAGAGGAGGACAGACTACAATGAGCAGTTCTTC. This translates into CASDQKRRTDYNEQFF.

Notes on this clone: Other DNA variants within this sample encode the same CDR3. The chain carries TRBV9 and TRBJ1-2, with TRBD1 identical over 7 bases. Trimming removed 3 bases from V and 5 bases from J; junction bases left unmatched: 1. Germline V lookup: CDR1 SGDLS, CDR2 YYNGEE. The CDR3 sequence is 12 residues long. The CDR3 DNA reads as TGTGCCAGCAGCGCGACAGGGTATGGCTACACCTTC. Its protein product is CASSATGYGYTF.

For the CDR3, the DNA is TGTGCCACCAGTGATTCGGGGAGGGGAGAGACCCAGTACTTC. Translating it yields CATSDSGRGETQYF. The chain couples TRBV24-1 to TRBJ2-5, with 7 bases fitting TRBD2. V lost 2 bases and J lost 4; bases outside the gene matches: 3. Germline V gene data show CDR1 as KGHDR and CDR2 as SFDVKD. CDR3 length: 14 residues.

The genes are TRBV7-8 and TRBJ1-1, with 7 bases matching TRBD1. CDR3 length: 18 residues. In germline, CDR1 is SGHVS, CDR2 FQNEAQ. V trimming: 0 bases; J trimming: 0 bases; junction bases outside the gene matches: 10. CDR3 sequence reads: CASSLALRDRIMNTEAFF. CDR3 nucleotide sequence: TGTGCCAGCAGCTTAGCGCTAAGGGACAGAATAATGAACACTGAAGCTTTCTTT.

The V call is TRBV7-3, the J call TRBJ2-7, with D hard to call. The length of the CDR3 is 13 residues. CDR1 and CDR2 from the germline V gene are SGHTA and FQGTGA. V lost 1 base and J 3 bases, leaving 7 bases between the germline ends. The CDR3 here is CASSLNAGYEQYF. CDR3 in DNA: TGTGCCAGCAGCTTAAATGCCGGCTACGAGCAGTACTTC.

The rearrangement joins TRBV11-2 to TRBJ1-5; a weak D match, TRBD1 (6 bases). This CDR3 has 16 residues. V lost 5 bases and J lost 0, with 14 bases in between. Germline CDR1 and CDR2: SGHAT and FQNNGV. The CDR3 coding sequence is TGTGCCAGCAGCGGTCCGGGACACCTTAGCAATCAGCCCCAGCATTTT. Translation: CASSGPGHLSNQPQHF.

The rearrangement joins TRBV6-5 to TRBJ1-2; D remains ambiguous. The CDR3 covers 15 residues. CDR1 and CDR2 from the germline V gene are MNHEY and SVGAGI. V shed 6 bases and J shed 4 bases, with 18 bases lying between them. The CDR3 nucleotides are TGTGCCAGCAGCACCGGGAGTTCGGTAGTCTATGGCTACACCTTC. It yields the protein CASSTGSSVVYGYTF.

This sequence joins TRBV5-6 and TRBJ2-3; D is undetermined. This CDR3 has 12 residues. V lost 1 base and J lost 4, with 4 bases in between. CDR1 is SGHDT, CDR2 YYEEEE, per germline. As DNA, the CDR3 is TGTGCCAGCAGCTTGACGGCAGATACGCAGTATTTT. It yields the protein CASSLTADTQYF.